This T cell receptor (beta chain) was observed in a study of tumor-infiltrating lymphocytes in primary liver carcinoma. Study results and limitations: Unsorted bulk sampling ruled out any CD4+ versus CD8+ repertoire comparison. Blood's top-250-clone fraction was significantly lower than that of tumors (p = 0.039).

Remarks on this clonotype: Its antigen is unidentified. With a much larger clone just one base away, this may be a read error.

CDR3 length: 14 amino acids. Trimming at V came to 11 bases and at J to 2 bases, leaving 12 bases not matched to a gene. Germline DNA was extracted too, while blood RNA derived from unsorted whole blood. Patients in the cohort were treatment-naive and living with chronic HBV infection. Roughly 3.9 milliliters of peripheral blood were drawn presurgically. The investigators made TCR beta cDNA from about 500 ng total RNA, using a constant-region primer. Construction of TCR beta libraries relied on three successive nested multiplex PCR rounds employing slightly modified ARM-PCR. Both of the initial two PCR rounds ran for about 11 cycles and employed TRBV1-TRBV30 forward primers alongside a C-beta reverse primer. TCRdb itself ran the multiplex PCR reads through MiXCR, one entry per CDR3 protein. This sample has about 320,000 distinct CDR3 sequences, with 65% found just once.

The sequenced sample consisted of peripheral blood. The sequence was collected from a man in his forties with primary liver carcinoma and hepatitis B virus infection. The chain has TRBV12-3 or TRBV12-4 and TRBJ2-7, with 7 bases matching TRBD2. The CDR3 sequence: CAGTWGGSAYEQYF. As DNA, the CDR3 is TGTGCCGGCACCTGGGGCGGGAGCGCCTACGAGCAGTACTTC.